The entry below gives a single T cell receptor beta chain sequence along with its context. RNA extraction was followed by reverse transcription into cDNA, which acted as the sequencing template. Produced via immunoSEQ multiplex PCR; TCRdb's table is partial and in-frame only. The sample has some 240,000 clones, roughly 57% seen once. This entry belongs to a study of CD8+ T cells in alopecia areata. Study-level background: Tofacitinib administration persisted for 6 to 18 months, succeeded by 6 months off drug.

Alopecia areata patients provided lesional scalp punch biopsies and peripheral blood, both collected for the study. Sorting of CD4+ and CD8+ T cells was performed on PBMCs. The germline V gene has CDR1 MNHEY and CDR2 SVGAGI. CDR3 length equals 13 residues. Trimming removed 7 bases at V and 2 bases at J, with 11 bases between. The sample consisted of CD4+ T cells sorted from blood, taken at week 0. V gene TRBV6-5 combines with J gene TRBJ1-2; D might be TRBD1 (5 bases). This clonotype originated in a human donor with alopecia areata. The CDR3 nucleotides read TGTGCCAGCACCTCGGGGGGGAACTATGGCTACACCTTC. Protein sequence: CASTSGGNYGYTF.